At least ten counts were recorded for the clone carrying this T cell receptor beta chain. The data originate from a study of T cells after yellow fever vaccination. Germline CDR1 MDHEN, CDR2 SYDVKM. The CDR3 sequence is 13 residues long. V was clipped by 1 base and J by 8 bases, with 11 bases between them. TCRdb processed the 5' RACE reads anew with MiXCR; each CDR3 protein has one entry. Of 20,000 to 25,000 distinct CDR3 sequences in the sample, roughly 5.6% are singletons; the top ten hold 15% to 20%. This receptor was identified in a man between 18 and 29 years old who received the YFV17D yellow fever vaccine. This chain joins TRBV28 and TRBJ1-2; a weak D match, TRBD1 (5 bases). The sequenced sample was PBMCs, either bulk or a sorted T-cell subset (CD4+, CD8+, memory, or dextramer-sorted; not recorded which), obtained 35 to 50 days after the first yellow fever vaccination. DNA for the CDR3: TGTGCCAGCAGTTTATTCGGAGGGGACGGCTACACCTTC. Protein product: CASSLFGGDGYTF.